This entry lists 21 T cell receptor beta chains sequenced from one sample in a study of cytomegalovirus exposure and HLA in healthy donors. PCR employed 60 Vbeta and 13 Jbeta primers. TCRdb's table, derived via immunoSEQ multiplex PCR, lists solely in-frame clones and lacks some. The sample lists 120,000 or so clones, roughly 70% occurring once. The sequenced sample consisted of PBMCs. These receptors came from a woman between 40 and 55 years old in good health and CMV-seropositive.

V gene TRBV7-9 combines with J gene TRBJ2-7, with D perhaps matching TRBD2 (6 bases). CDR3 length: 14 residues. Trimming shortened V by 8 bases and J by 3 bases, and 17 bases separated the two germline ends. Germline CDR1 reads SEHNR; CDR2 reads FQNEAQ (reference sequence). CDR3 protein: CASVASVPSYEQYF. CDR3 sequence (DNA): TGTGCCAGCGTTGCTAGCGTTCCCAGCTACGAGCAGTACTTC.

The chain has TRBV11-1 and TRBJ2-1, with no clear D. V lost 3 bases and J lost 0, with 9 bases in between. The CDR3 is 15 residues long. Germline V gene sequence: CDR1 SGHAT, CDR2 FQDESV (reference sequence). The CDR3 loop reads CASSLGPGSYNEQFF. CDR3 in DNA: TGTGCCAGCAGCTTGGGTCCGGGCTCCTACAATGAGCAGTTCTTC. Full variable domain (rest looked up from reference TRBV11-1 and TRBJ2-1): EAEVAQSPRYKITEKSQAVAFWCDPISGHATLYWYRQILGQGPELLVQFQDESVVDDSQLPKDRFSAERLKGVDSTLKIQPAELGDSAMYLCASSLGPGSYNEQFFGPGTRLTVL.

This sequence joins TRBV27 and TRBJ2-5; 8 nucleotides match TRBD1. CDR1 is MNHEY, CDR2 SMNVEV, per germline (reference sequence). J lost 1 base, V lost 2 bases, and 9 bases had no gene match. The CDR3 runs 17 residues. CDR3 sequence: CASSLRAPGGFQETQYF. As DNA, the CDR3 is TGTGCCAGCAGTTTAAGGGCGCCAGGGGGCTTCCAAGAGACCCAGTACTTC.

J is TRBJ2-1 and V is TRBV2, with 12 bases aligning to TRBD2. The CDR3 contains 15 residues. Looked up from germline, CDR1 is SNHLY and CDR2 is FYNNEI. Losses at the gene ends were 5 bases for V and 8 bases for J; bases not matched to a gene: 7. The CDR3 DNA reads as TGTGCCAGCAGTTTGATGACTAGCGGGAGCCATGAGCAGTTCTTC. Translated, it gives CASSLMTSGSHEQFF.

This rearrangement joins TRBV28 to TRBJ2-7; possible D gene TRBD1, 6 bases. CDR1 MDHEN and CDR2 SYDVKM come from the germline V gene. The CDR3 length is 14 residues. The V gene lost 5 bases and the J gene lost 0 bases, with 11 bases spanning the gap. CDR3 bases: TGTGCCAGCAGTGCTCCGACAGGCTCCTACGAGCAGTACTTC. Its protein is CASSAPTGSYEQYF.

This clone was observed a few times. The chain combines TRBV9 with TRBJ2-2; 7 nucleotides agree with TRBD1. CDR1 SGDLS and CDR2 YYNGEE come from the germline V gene. Trimming at V came to 3 bases and at J to 3 bases, leaving 11 bases not matched to a gene. This CDR3 spans 17 amino acids. CDR3 protein: CASSAIGQVQHTGELFF. The CDR3 bases are TGTGCCAGCAGCGCCATTGGACAGGTTCAACACACCGGGGAGCTGTTTTTT.

This clone was seen more than once but under ten times. The chain is built from TRBV28 and TRBJ2-4, with 7 bases identical to TRBD2. The CDR3 extends over 12 amino acids. V lost 10 bases, J lost 11 bases, and 11 bases stayed unmatched. Germline V gene data show CDR1 as MDHEN and CDR2 as SYDVKM. CDR3: CATQWGGTLQYF. DNA of the CDR3: TGTGCCACCCAATGGGGGGGGACGCTTCAGTACTTC.

The rearrangement uses TRBV5-6 and TRBJ2-1; 10 bases line up with TRBD1. V lost 0 bases and J lost 2; bases outside the gene matches: 2. Germline loops: CDR1 SGHDT, CDR2 YYEEEE. This CDR3 has 16 amino acids. This CDR3 is CASSLGDRGPYNEQFF. In nucleotides, the CDR3 is TGTGCCAGCAGCTTGGGGGACAGGGGCCCCTACAATGAGCAGTTCTTC. Together with reference TRBV5-6 and TRBJ2-1, the CDR3 gives the full variable domain: DAGVTQSPTHLIKTRGQQVTLRCSPKSGHDTVSWYQQALGQGPQFIFQYYEEEERQRGNFPDRFSGHQFPNYSSELNVNALLLGDSALYLCASSLGDRGPYNEQFFGPGTRLTVL.

This clone was recorded only once. The V gene is TRBV27, the J gene TRBJ2-2; weak D call: TRBD2 (6 bases). The V and J ends lost 4 bases and 4 bases respectively, with 7 bases between them. Germline CDR1 reads MNHEY; CDR2 reads SMNVEV (reference sequence). This CDR3 has 13 residues. The CDR3 DNA sequence: TGTGCCAGCAGTTGGAGGGGCACCGGGGAGCTGTTTTTT. This encodes CASSWRGTGELFF.

This clone was seen once. The junction differs from germline at one of its ends, possibly a read error. This rearrangement joins TRBV7-9 to TRBJ2-3; TRBD1 agrees at 7 bases. This CDR3 comprises 15 residues. CDR1 SEHNR and CDR2 FQNEAQ come from the germline V gene (reference sequence). The CDR3: CASSLAEGAQRTEYF. Here the CDR3 DNA reads TGTGCCAGCAGCCTAGCTGAGGGGGCCCAGCGTACGGAGTATTTT.

The rearrangement joins TRBV19 to TRBJ2-2; TRBD1 matches 7 bases. V trimming: 3 bases; J trimming: 6 bases; junction bases outside the gene matches: 10. CDR1 is LNHDA and CDR2 is SQIVND in the germline V gene (reference sequence). This CDR3 is built from 16 residues. The CDR3 is CASSITGAIESGELFF. DNA for the CDR3: TGTGCCAGTAGTATCACAGGGGCGATCGAATCCGGGGAGCTGTTTTTT.

The CDR3 sequence is CASSREPSSYNEQFF. The DNA of the CDR3 is TGTGCCAGCAGTCGTGAGCCTAGCTCCTACAATGAGCAGTTCTTC. This rearrangement joins TRBV6-1 to TRBJ2-1; D not certain. The CDR3 has 15 amino acids. Germline values: CDR1 MNHNS, CDR2 SASEGT. The V gene lost 5 bases and the J gene lost 0 bases, with 11 bases spanning the gap.

The rearrangement links TRBV30 to TRBJ1-5; D gene unclear. V dropped 1 base and J dropped 0 bases, with 10 bases sitting between them. CDR1 is GTSNPN and CDR2 is SVGIG in the germline V gene (reference sequence). The CDR3 totals 15 residues. The CDR3 region is CAWSDYAYSNQPQHF. The CDR3 DNA reads as TGTGCCTGGAGTGACTACGCGTATAGCAATCAGCCCCAGCATTTT.

The rearrangement uses TRBV4-1 and TRBJ2-7, with D perhaps matching TRBD2 (6 bases). The V end lost 0 bases, the J end lost 4 bases, and 13 bases lay between the germline ends. CDR1 MGHRA and CDR2 YSYEKL come from the germline V gene. This CDR3 contains 15 residues. This CDR3 reads CASSQDRGGVYEQYF. For the CDR3, the DNA is TGCGCCAGCAGCCAAGATAGGGGCGGGGTTTACGAGCAGTACTTC.

This clone was picked up a small number of times. The genes are TRBV5-1 and TRBJ2-7; maybe TRBD2 (6 bases). CDR3 length equals 13 residues. CDR1 is SGHRS and CDR2 is YFSETQ in the germline V gene. The germline V and J ends were trimmed by 6 bases and 0 bases, with 10 bases remaining between them. The CDR3 here is CASMEGSSYEQYF. The DNA for the CDR3 is TGCGCCAGCATGGAGGGAAGCTCCTACGAGCAGTACTTC. The complete variable domain, with remaining parts taken from reference TRBV5-1 and TRBJ2-7, reads KAGVTQTPRYLIKTRGQQVTLSCSPISGHRSVSWYQQTPGQGLQFLFEYFSETQRNKGNFPGRFSGRQFSNSRSEMNVSTLELGDSALYLCASMEGSSYEQYFGPGTRLTVT.

This clone was counted a few times. This sequence joins TRBV7-2 and TRBJ2-5; TRBD2 matches 9 bases. This CDR3 contains 15 residues. V was clipped by 5 bases and J by 5 bases; unmatched bases: 9. Germline CDR1 is SGHTA and CDR2 is FQGNSA. CDR3 region: CASSGGLAGRETQYF. CDR3 bases: TGTGCCAGCAGCGGGGGGCTAGCGGGGAGGGAGACCCAGTACTTC.

The V call is TRBV6-5, the J call TRBJ2-3, with 7 bases fitting TRBD2. Per germline, CDR1 MNHEY and CDR2 SVGAGI. V shed 4 bases, J shed 6 bases, and the junction held 10 bases outside the gene matches. The CDR3 has 15 residues. CDR3 DNA sequence: TGTGCCAGCAGTTCCGGGGGGTTCGGGATGGATACGCAGTATTTT. Translated, it gives CASSSGGFGMDTQYF.

The genes are TRBV4-2 and TRBJ1-1; the D is unclear. This CDR3 spans 14 amino acids. Per the germline V gene, CDR1 is LGHNA and CDR2 is YNFKEQ. With 2 bases removed from V and 2 bases from J, the gap between germline ends came to 9 bases. Here the CDR3 DNA reads TGTGCCAGCAGCCAAAGACTCTTCAACACTGAAGCTTTCTTT. It is translated as CASSQRLFNTEAFF.

This rearrangement joins TRBV2 to TRBJ2-7; the D gene is possibly TRBD2 (5 bases). The V end was cut by 4 bases, the J end by 9 bases, with 13 bases between. The V gene's germline CDR1 is SNHLY and CDR2 FYNNEI. The CDR3 runs to 12 residues. Here the CDR3 reads CASSVQRAGQYF. The CDR3, as DNA: TGTGCCAGCAGTGTACAGAGGGCAGGGCAGTACTTC.

The sample holds a few counts of this clone. J is TRBJ1-4 and V is TRBV4-3, with a possible D match to TRBD1 (5 bases). This CDR3 contains 16 residues. V was trimmed by 4 bases and J by 8 bases, leaving 20 bases between them. Germline CDR1 LGHNA, CDR2 YSLEER. CDR3 bases: TGCGCCAGCAGCCTCATAAATTCGGGGGGATTGGAAAAACTGTTTTTT. Translation: CASSLINSGGLEKLFF.

The rearrangement uses TRBV5-1 and TRBJ2-3; D is unresolved. Germline V gene sequence: CDR1 SGHRS, CDR2 YFSETQ. V was shortened by 1 base and J by 6 bases, with 6 bases between the two germline ends. The CDR3 totals 12 residues. CDR3 sequence reads: CASSLKRDTQYF. The CDR3 nucleotides read TGCGCCAGCAGCTTGAAACGGGATACGCAGTATTTT.